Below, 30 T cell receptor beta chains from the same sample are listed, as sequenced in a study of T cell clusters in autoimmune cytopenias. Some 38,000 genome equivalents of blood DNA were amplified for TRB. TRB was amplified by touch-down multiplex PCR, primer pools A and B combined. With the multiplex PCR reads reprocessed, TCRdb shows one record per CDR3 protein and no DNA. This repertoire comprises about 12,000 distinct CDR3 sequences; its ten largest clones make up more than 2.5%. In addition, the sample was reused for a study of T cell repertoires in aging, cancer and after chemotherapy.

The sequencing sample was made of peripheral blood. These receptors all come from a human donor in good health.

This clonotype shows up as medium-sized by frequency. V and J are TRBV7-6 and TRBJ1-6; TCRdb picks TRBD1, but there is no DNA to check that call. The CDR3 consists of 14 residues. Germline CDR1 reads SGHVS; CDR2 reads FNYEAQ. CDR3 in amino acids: CASSKGQFNSPLHF.

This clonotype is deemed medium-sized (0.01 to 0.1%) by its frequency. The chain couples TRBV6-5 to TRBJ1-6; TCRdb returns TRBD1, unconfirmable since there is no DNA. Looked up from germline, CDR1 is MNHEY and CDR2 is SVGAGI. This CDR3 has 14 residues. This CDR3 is CASSYRTGDSPLHF.

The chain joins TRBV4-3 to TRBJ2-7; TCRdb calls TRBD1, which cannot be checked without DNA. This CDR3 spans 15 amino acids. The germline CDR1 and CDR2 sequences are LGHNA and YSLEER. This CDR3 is CASSQGTGGSYEQYF.

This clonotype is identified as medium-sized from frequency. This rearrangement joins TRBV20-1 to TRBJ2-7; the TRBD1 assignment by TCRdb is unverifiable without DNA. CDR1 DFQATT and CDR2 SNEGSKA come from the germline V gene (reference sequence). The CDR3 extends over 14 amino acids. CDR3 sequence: CSARVRGSSGEQYF.

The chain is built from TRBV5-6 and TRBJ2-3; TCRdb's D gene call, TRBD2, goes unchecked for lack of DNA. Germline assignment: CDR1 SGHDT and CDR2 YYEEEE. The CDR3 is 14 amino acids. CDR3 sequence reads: CASSLSGGTDTQYF.

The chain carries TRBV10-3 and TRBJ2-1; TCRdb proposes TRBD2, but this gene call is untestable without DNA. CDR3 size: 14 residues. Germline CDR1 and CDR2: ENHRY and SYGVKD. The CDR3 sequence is CAITSGPRTDEQFF.

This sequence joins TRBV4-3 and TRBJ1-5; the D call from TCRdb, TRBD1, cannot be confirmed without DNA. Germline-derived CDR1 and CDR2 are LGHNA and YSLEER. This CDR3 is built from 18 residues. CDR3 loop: CASSQGWTVAYSNQPQHF.

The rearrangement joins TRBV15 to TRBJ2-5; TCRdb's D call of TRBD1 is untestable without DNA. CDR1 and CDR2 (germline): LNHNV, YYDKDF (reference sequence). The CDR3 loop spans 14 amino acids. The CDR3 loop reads CATSSLGREETQYF.

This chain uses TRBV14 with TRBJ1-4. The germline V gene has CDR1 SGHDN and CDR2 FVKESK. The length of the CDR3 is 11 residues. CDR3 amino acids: CASSQREKLFF.

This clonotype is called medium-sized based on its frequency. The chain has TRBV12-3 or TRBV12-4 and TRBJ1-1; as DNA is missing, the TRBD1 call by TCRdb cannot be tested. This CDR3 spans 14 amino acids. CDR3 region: CASSQEGGRTEAFF.

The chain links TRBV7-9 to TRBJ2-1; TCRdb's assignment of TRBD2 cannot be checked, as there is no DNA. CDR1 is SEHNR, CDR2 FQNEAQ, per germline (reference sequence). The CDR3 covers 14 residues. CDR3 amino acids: CASSPGTSGDRQFF. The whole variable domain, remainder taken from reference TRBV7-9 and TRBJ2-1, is DTGVSQNPRHKITKRGQNVTFRCDPISEHNRLYWYRQTLGQGPEFLTYFQNEAQLEKSRLLSDRFSAERPKGSFSTLEIQRTEQGDSAMYLCASSPGTSGDRQFFGPGTRLTVL.

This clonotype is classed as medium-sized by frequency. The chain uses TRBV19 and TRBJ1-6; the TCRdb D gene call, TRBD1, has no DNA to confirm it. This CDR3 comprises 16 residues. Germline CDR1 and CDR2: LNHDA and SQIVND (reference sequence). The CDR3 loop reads CASSPRQGTQRSPLHF.

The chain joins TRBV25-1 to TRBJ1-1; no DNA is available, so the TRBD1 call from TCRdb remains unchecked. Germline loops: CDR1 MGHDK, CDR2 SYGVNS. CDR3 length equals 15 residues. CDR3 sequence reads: CASKVLAGGNTEAFF.

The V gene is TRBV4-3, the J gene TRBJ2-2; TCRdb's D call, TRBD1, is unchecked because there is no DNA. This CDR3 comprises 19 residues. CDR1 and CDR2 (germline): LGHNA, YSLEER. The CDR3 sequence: CASSHRYAGGTANTGELFF.

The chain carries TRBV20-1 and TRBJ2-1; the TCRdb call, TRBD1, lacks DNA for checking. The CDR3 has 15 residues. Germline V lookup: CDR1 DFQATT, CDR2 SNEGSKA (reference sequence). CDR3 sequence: CSVRDRPSSYNEQFF.

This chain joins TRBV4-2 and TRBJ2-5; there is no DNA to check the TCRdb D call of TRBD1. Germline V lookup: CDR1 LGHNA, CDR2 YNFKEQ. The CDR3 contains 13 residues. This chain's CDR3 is CASSRTGDETQYF.

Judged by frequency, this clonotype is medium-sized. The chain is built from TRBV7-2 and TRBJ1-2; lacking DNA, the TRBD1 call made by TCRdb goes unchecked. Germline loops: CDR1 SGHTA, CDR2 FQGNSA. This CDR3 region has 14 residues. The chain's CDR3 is CASSFPGGGDGYTF. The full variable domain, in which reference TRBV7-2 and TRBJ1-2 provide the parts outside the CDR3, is GAGVSQSPSNKVTEKGKDVELRCDPISGHTALYWYRQSLGQGLEFLIYFQGNSAPDKSGLPSDRFSAERTGGSVSTLTIQRTQQEDSAVYLCASSFPGGGDGYTFGSGTRLTVV.

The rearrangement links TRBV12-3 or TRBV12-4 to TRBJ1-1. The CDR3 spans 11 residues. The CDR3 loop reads CASTLGSEAFF.

This CDR3 is CASSFDRVSSYEQYF. This chain uses TRBV7-2 with TRBJ2-7; as DNA is missing, the TRBD1 call by TCRdb cannot be tested. The CDR3 has 15 residues. Germline V gene lookup returns CDR1 SGHTA and CDR2 FQGNSA.

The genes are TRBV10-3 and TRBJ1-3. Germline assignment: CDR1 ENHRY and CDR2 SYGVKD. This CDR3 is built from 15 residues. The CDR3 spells CAISAASLIGNTIYF.

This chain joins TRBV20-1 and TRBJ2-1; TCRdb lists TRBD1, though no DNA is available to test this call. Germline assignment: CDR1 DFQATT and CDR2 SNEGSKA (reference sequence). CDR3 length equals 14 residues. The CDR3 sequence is CSARMLAGGNEQFF.

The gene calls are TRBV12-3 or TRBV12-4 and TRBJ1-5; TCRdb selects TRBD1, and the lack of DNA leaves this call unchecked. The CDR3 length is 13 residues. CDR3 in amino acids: CASRGQPNQPQHF.

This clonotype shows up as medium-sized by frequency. CDR3 protein: CSARLSWEDEQYF. This sequence joins TRBV20-1 and TRBJ2-7; TCRdb designates TRBD2, a call that cannot be tested without DNA. This CDR3 contains 13 residues. CDR1 DFQATT and CDR2 SNEGSKA come from the germline V gene (reference sequence).

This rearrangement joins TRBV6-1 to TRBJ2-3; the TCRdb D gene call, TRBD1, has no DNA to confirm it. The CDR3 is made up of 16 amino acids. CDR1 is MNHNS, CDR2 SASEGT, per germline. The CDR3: CASSESDRGRADTQYF.

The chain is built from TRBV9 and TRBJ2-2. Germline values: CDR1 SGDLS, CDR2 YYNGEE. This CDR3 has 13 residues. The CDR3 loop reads CASSFNVVGELFF.

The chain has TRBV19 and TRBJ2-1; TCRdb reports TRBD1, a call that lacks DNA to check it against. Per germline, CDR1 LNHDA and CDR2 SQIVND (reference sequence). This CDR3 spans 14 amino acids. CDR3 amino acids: CASSISNLGAEQFF. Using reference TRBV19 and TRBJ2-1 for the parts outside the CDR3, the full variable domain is DGGITQSPKYLFRKEGQNVTLSCEQNLNHDAMYWYRQDPGQGLRLIYYSQIVNDFQKGDIAEGYSVSREKKESFPLTVTSAQKNPTAFYLCASSISNLGAEQFFGPGTRLTVL.

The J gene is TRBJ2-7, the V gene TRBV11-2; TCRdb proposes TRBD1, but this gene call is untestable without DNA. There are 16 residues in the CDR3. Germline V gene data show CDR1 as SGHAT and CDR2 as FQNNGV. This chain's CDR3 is CASRIGTGGLNYEQYF.

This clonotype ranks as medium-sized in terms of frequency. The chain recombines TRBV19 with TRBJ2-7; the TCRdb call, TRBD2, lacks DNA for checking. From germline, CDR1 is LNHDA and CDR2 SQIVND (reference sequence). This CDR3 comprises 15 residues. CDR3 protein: CASSITPSGGHEQYF.

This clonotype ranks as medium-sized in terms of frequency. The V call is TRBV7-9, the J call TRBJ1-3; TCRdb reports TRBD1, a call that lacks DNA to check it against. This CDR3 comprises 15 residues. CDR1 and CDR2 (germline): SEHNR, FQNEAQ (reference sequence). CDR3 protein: CASSLLGGSGNTIYF.

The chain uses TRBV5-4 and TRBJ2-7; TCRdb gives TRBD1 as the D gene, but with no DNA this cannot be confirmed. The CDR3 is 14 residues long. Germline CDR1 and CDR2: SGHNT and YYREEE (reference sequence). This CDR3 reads CASSSFGTPLEQYF.